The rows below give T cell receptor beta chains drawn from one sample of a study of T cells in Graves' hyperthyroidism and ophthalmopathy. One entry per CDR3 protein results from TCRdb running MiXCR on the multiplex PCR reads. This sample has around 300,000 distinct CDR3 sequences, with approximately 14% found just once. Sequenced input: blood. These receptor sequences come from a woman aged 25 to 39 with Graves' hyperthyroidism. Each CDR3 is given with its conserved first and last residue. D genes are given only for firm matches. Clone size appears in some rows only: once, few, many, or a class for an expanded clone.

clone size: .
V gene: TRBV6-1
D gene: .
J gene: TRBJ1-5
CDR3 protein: CAIRGGEQPQHF
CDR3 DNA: TGTGCCATCCGAGGGGGGGAGCAGCCCCAGCATTTT

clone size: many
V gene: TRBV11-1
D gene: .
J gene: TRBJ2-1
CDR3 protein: CASSLGREQFF
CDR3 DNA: TGTGCCAGCAGCTTAGGGCGTGAGCAGTTCTTC

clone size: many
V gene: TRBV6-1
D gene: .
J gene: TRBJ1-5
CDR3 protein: CASSFQGDNQPQHF
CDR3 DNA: TGTGCCAGCAGTTTCCAGGGTGACAATCAGCCCCAGCATTTT

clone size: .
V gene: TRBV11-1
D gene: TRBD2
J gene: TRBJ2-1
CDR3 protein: CASSFTSASSHEQFF
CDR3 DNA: TGTGCCAGCAGCTTTACTAGCGCCTCCTCCCATGAGCAGTTCTTC

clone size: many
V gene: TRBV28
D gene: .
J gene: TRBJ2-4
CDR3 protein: CATFPGWGAYIQYF
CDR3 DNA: TGTGCCACCTTCCCGGGGTGGGGCGCGTATATTCAGTACTTC

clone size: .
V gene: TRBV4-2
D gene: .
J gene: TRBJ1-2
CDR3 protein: CASSQGPTGGYGYTF
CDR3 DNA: TGTGCCAGCAGCCAAGGCCCAACCGGAGGGTATGGCTACACCTTC

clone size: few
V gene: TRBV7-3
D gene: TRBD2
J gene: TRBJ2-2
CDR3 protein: CASSLSVRTSANTGELFF
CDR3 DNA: TGTGCCAGCAGCTTATCTGTCCGTACTAGCGCTAACACCGGGGAGCTGTTTTTT

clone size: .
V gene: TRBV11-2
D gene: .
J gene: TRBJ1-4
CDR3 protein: CASSFSGSEKLFF
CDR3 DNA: TGTGCCAGCAGCTTTTCCGGGAGTGAAAAACTGTTTTTT

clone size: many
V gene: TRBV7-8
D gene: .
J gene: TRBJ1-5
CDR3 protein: CASSLNVSPQPNQPQHF
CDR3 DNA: TGTGCCAGCAGCTTAAATGTATCTCCCCAACCCAATCAGCCCCAGCATTTT

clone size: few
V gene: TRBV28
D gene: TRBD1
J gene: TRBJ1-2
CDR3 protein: CASSLTSYGTVPSNYGYTF
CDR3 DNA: TGTGCCAGCAGTTTAACGAGTTACGGGACAGTCCCCTCTAACTATGGCTACACCTTC

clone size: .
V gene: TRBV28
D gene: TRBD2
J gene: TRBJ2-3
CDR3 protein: CASRTSGTADTQYF
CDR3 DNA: TGTGCCAGCCGGACTAGCGGGACCGCAGATACGCAGTATTTT

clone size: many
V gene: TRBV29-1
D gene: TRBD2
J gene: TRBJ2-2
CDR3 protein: CSAWTSGINTGELFF
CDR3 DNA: TGCAGCGCATGGACTAGCGGGATTAACACCGGGGAGCTGTTTTTT

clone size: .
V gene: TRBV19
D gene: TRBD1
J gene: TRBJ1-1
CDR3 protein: CASSARRDRGRTEAFF
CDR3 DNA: TGTGCCAGTAGTGCTAGGAGGGACAGGGGGCGAACTGAAGCTTTCTTT

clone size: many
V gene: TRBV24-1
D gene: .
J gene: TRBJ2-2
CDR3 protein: CATGTTFTGELFF
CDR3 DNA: TGTGCCACCGGCACAACATTCACCGGGGAGCTGTTTTTT

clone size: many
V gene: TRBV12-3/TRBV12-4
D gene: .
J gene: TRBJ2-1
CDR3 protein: CASGELVNNEQFF
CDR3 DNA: TGTGCCAGCGGTGAACTGGTCAACAATGAGCAGTTCTTC

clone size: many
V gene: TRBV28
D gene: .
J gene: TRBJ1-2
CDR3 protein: CASSNPGAYGYTF
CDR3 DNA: TGTGCCAGCAGTAATCCGGGTGCCTATGGCTACACCTTC

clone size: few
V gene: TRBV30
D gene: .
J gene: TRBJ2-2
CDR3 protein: CAWSTKAGTTRTGELFF
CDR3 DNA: TGTGCCTGGAGTACCAAAGCCGGGACCACCCGAACCGGGGAGCTGTTTTTT

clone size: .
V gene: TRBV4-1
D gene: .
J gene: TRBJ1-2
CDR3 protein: CASSQGGPYGYTF
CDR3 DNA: TGCGCCAGCAGCCAAGGGGGGCCTTATGGCTACACCTTC

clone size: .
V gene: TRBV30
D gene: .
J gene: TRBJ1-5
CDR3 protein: CAWSHRNNQPQHF
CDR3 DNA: TGTGCCTGGAGCCACAGGAACAATCAGCCCCAGCATTTT

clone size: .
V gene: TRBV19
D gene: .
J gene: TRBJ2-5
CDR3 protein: CASSIEGGPQETQYF
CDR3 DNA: TGTGCCAGTAGTATAGAAGGCGGTCCCCAAGAGACCCAGTACTTC

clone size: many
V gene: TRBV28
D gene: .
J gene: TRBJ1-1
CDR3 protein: CVSVLNTEAFF
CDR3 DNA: TGTGTAAGTGTCTTGAACACTGAAGCTTTCTTT

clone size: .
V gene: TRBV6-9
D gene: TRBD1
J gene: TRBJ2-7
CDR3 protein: CASSYGTGGYEQYF
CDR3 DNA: TGTGCCAGCAGTTACGGGACAGGGGGTTACGAGCAGTACTTC

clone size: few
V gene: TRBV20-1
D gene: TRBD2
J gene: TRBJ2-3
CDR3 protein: CSARPLAGVTDTQYF
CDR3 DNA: TGCAGTGCCCGTCCCCTAGCGGGAGTCACAGATACGCAGTATTTT

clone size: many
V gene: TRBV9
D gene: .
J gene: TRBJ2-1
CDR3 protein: CASSVAAGRRGEQFF
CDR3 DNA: TGTGCCAGCAGCGTGGCCGCGGGTCGTCGTGGTGAGCAGTTCTTC

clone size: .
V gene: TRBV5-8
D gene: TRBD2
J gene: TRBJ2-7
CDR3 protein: CASSTGLAGGTYEQYF
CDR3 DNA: TGTGCCAGCAGCACCGGACTAGCGGGAGGTACCTACGAGCAGTACTTC

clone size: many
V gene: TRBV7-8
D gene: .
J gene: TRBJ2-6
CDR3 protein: CASSLPASGANVLTF
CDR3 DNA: TGTGCCAGCAGCCTACCCGCGTCTGGGGCCAACGTCCTGACTTTC

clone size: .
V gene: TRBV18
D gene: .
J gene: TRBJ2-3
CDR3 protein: CASSLWRETVSTDTQCF
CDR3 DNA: TGTGCCAGCTCACTATGGAGGGAGACAGTTTCCACAGATACGCAGTGTTTT

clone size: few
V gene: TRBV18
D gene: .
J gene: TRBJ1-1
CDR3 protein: CASSNSPNTEAFF
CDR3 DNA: TGTGCCAGCTCAAACAGCCCGAACACTGAAGCTTTCTTT

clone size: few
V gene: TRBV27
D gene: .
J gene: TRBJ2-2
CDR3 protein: CASSSSGWGDGELFF
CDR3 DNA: TGTGCCAGCAGTTCATCCGGGTGGGGGGATGGGGAGCTGTTTTTT

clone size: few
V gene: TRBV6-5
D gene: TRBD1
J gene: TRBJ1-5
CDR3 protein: CATMRGLGQPQHF
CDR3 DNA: TGTGCCACCATGAGGGGGCTGGGTCAGCCCCAGCATTTT

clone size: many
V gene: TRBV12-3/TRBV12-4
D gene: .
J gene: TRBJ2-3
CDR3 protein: CASSHGSSNTDTQYF
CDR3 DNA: TGTGCCAGCAGTCACGGCAGCTCTAACACAGATACGCAGTATTTT

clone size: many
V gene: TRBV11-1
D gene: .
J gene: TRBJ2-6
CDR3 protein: CASSLAGTGANVLTF
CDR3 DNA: TGTGCCAGCAGCTTAGCAGGGACAGGGGCCAACGTCCTGACTTTC

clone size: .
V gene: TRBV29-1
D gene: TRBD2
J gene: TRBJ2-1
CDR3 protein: CSVDLAGGPYEQFF
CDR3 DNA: TGCAGCGTTGATTTGGCGGGAGGGCCTTATGAGCAGTTCTTC

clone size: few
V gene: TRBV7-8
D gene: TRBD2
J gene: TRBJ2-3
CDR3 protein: CASSLGSSASGTDTQYF
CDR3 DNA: TGTGCCAGCAGCTTAGGTAGTTCGGCTAGCGGGACCGATACGCAGTATTTT

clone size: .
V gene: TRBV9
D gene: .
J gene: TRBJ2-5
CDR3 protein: CASSFRGTEETQYF
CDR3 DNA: TGTGCCAGCAGCTTTCGCGGGACGGAAGAGACCCAGTACTTC

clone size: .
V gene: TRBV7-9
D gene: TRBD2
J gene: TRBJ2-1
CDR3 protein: CASSVGLAAPISYNEQFF
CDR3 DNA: TGTGCCAGCAGCGTGGGACTAGCGGCCCCAATTTCCTACAATGAGCAGTTCTTC

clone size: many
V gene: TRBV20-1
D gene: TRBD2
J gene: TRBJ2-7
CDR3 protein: CSASEREIYEQYF
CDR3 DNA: TGCAGTGCTAGTGAGCGGGAGATCTACGAGCAGTACTTC